This TCR beta chain was identified during a study of beta chain features in type 1 diabetes. Background on the study: Healthy donors and patients had similar age, gender and cell yields. Study-wide results and limits: Type 1 diabetes patients showed a moderate but significant shortening of TCRB CDR3s in all four CD4+ subsets. PCR might favor shorter templates, equally in patients and controls.

Points on this clone: Antigen: not known.

The whole isolated RNA underwent reverse transcription, so sequencing captured expressed TCRB transcripts. Repertoires were generated with immunoSEQ multiplex PCR, while TCRdb's copy carries only in-frame clones and drops some. This table has more than 8,500 clones, 75% to 85% appearing once. The V end lost 0 bases, the J end lost 6 bases, and 14 bases lay between the germline ends. From germline, CDR1 is GTSNPN and CDR2 SVGIG (reference sequence). This CDR3 has 14 residues. The origin of this receptor is a woman under 30 in good health. J is TRBJ1-1 and V is TRBV30; D is perhaps TRBD1 (5 bases). Sequenced material: Tregs from blood. The CDR3 region has the DNA TGTGCCTGGAGTGTAGGGGCCGGTGGCGCTGAAGCTTTCTTT. Translated: CAWSVGAGGAEAFF. Based on the CDR3 plus reference TRBV30 and TRBJ1-1, the full variable domain is SQTIHQWPATLVQPVGSPLSLECTVEGTSNPNLYWYRQAAGRGLQLLFYSVGIGQISSEVPQNLSASRPQDRQFILSSKKLLLSDSGFYLCAWSVGAGGAEAFFGQGTRLTVV.